The 13 T cell receptor beta chains below were found in one sample sequenced in a study of shared clonotypes between healthy human individuals. Clones were sequenced by immunoSEQ multiplex PCR, and TCRdb holds only the in-frame ones, with some missing. This table holds approximately 650,000 clones, 95% found once. Naive CD8 cells lacked CD45RO, underwent positive selection for CCR7 and left out terminally differentiated effector memory CD45RA+ cells. Sequencing was carried out using naive CD8+ T cells sorted from blood. Source of these receptors: a woman aged 25 to 39 in good health.

The V gene is TRBV27, the J gene TRBJ2-5; TRBD2 aligns across 10 bases. Gene TRBJ2-7 matches the end of the DNA better, so the J call may be wrong. CDR1 and CDR2 (germline): MNHEY, SMNVEV (reference sequence). The CDR3 consists of 14 residues. Written as DNA, the CDR3 is TGTGCCAGCAGTCCCTCTAGCGGGAGCTACGAGCAGTACTTC. Translated, it gives CASSPSSGSYEQYF.

The chain is built from TRBV28 and TRBJ1-5; no clear D. Germline CDR1 MDHEN, CDR2 SYDVKM. The length of the CDR3 is 14 residues. V was cut by 6 bases and J by 0 bases, with 9 bases left in between. CDR3 coding DNA: TGTGCCAGCAGCAAGGGATATAGCAATCAGCCCCAGCATTTT. The encoded protein is CASSKGYSNQPQHF.

This chain links TRBV5-1 with TRBJ2-7; TRBD1 matches 7 bases. The CDR3 contains 15 residues. J gave up 3 bases and V 4 bases, and 10 bases lay outside the gene matches. Germline-derived CDR1 and CDR2 are SGHRS and YFSETQ. DNA of the CDR3: TGCGCCAGCAGCCCGTTCCGGGACAGCCTCTACGAGCAGTACTTC. Its protein is CASSPFRDSLYEQYF.

This CDR3 reads CASSFGQGVGQPQHF. The CDR3, as DNA: TGTGCCAGCAGTTTCGGACAGGGGGTTGGTCAGCCCCAGCATTTT. V gene TRBV27 combines with J gene TRBJ1-5; 10 bases line up with TRBD1. This CDR3 region has 15 residues. From germline, CDR1 is MNHEY and CDR2 SMNVEV (reference sequence). J lost 6 bases, V lost 3 bases, and 5 bases had no gene match.

This clone was observed once. The CDR3 loop reads CASSLLQGSGEQYF. The CDR3 DNA reads TGTGCCAGCAGTTTATTACAGGGGTCAGGCGAGCAGTACTTC. The V gene is TRBV27, the J gene TRBJ2-7, with 7 bases fitting TRBD1. The CDR3 runs to 14 residues. Germline V gene sequence: CDR1 MNHEY, CDR2 SMNVEV (reference sequence). The trim removed 1 base at V and 6 bases at J, leaving 6 bases unmatched.

J is TRBJ2-1 and V is TRBV19, with D possibly matching TRBD2 (6 bases). Germline loops: CDR1 LNHDA, CDR2 SQIVND (reference sequence). The CDR3 runs 14 residues. V was cut by 4 bases and J by 8 bases, with 15 bases left in between. The CDR3 DNA sequence: TGTGCCAGTAGTACGTACCGGGAGAGCTATGAGCAGTTCTTC. This sequence encodes CASSTYRESYEQFF.

The table lists this clone with a count of one. V is TRBV11-2 and J is TRBJ1-6; D not resolved. In germline, CDR1 is SGHAT, CDR2 FQNNGV. V lost 5 bases and J lost 3, with 17 bases in between. CDR3 length: 17 amino acids. As DNA, the CDR3 is TGTGCCAGCAGCGCCACACGCACGAGAGGCTATAATTCACCCCTCCACTTT. Its protein is CASSATRTRGYNSPLHF.

J is TRBJ2-7 and V is TRBV25-1; D call uncertain. This CDR3 has 14 residues. Germline CDR1 MGHDK, CDR2 SYGVNS. Trimming left V 3 bases short and J 6 bases short, with 15 bases between. The CDR3 reads CASSDAPLSGEQYF. Here the CDR3 DNA reads TGTGCCAGCAGTGATGCTCCCCTCTCGGGCGAGCAGTACTTC.

Written as DNA, the CDR3 is TGTGCCAGCCGTGGGGCCATTTCCACTGAAGCTTTCTTT. Protein: CASRGAISTEAFF. This chain joins TRBV7-9 and TRBJ1-1; D is perhaps TRBD1 (5 bases). This CDR3 is built from 13 residues. V lost 8 bases, J lost 4 bases, and 14 bases lay in between. CDR1 and CDR2 (germline): SEHNR, FQNEAQ (reference sequence).

The V and J genes are TRBV28 and TRBJ1-1; a possible D gene is TRBD1 (5 bases). V was cut by 6 bases and J by 5 bases, with 13 bases left in between. There are 13 residues in the CDR3. Germline loops: CDR1 MDHEN, CDR2 SYDVKM. The CDR3 region is CASRYQGETEAFF. CDR3 coding DNA: TGTGCCAGCAGATACCAGGGAGAAACTGAAGCTTTCTTT.

This rearrangement joins TRBV10-3 to TRBJ1-1; D is unclear. Germline lookup yields CDR1 ENHRY and CDR2 SYGVKD. The CDR3 is made up of 13 amino acids. The V end was cut by 1 base, the J end by 6 bases, with 9 bases between. CDR3 loop: CAISEFGPPEAFF. CDR3 nucleotides: TGTGCCATCAGTGAGTTTGGACCCCCTGAAGCTTTCTTT.

DNA of the CDR3: TGTGCCAGCAGCGTAGGGGTAGGCAAAAACATTCAGTACTTC. Its protein is CASSVGVGKNIQYF. The chain links TRBV9 to TRBJ2-4; D not certain. The CDR3 length is 14 residues. V shed 0 bases and J shed 3 bases, with 7 bases lying between them. Germline values: CDR1 SGDLS, CDR2 YYNGEE. The entire variable domain, with the rest obtained from reference TRBV9 and TRBJ2-4, is as follows: DSGVTQTPKHLITATGQRVTLRCSPRSGDLSVYWYQQSLDQGLQFLIQYYNGEERAKGNILERFSAQQFPDLHSELNLSSLELGDSALYFCASSVGVGKNIQYFGAGTRLSVL.

The V call is TRBV5-4, the J call TRBJ1-1, with 8 positions matching TRBD1. Germline loops: CDR1 SGHNT, CDR2 YYREEE (reference sequence). The V and J ends lost 0 bases and 6 bases, in that order; junction bases with no gene match: 7. This CDR3 region has 15 residues. CDR3 amino acids: CASSLADRGVPEAFF. The CDR3 region has the DNA TGTGCCAGCAGCTTGGCCGACAGGGGTGTACCTGAAGCTTTCTTT.